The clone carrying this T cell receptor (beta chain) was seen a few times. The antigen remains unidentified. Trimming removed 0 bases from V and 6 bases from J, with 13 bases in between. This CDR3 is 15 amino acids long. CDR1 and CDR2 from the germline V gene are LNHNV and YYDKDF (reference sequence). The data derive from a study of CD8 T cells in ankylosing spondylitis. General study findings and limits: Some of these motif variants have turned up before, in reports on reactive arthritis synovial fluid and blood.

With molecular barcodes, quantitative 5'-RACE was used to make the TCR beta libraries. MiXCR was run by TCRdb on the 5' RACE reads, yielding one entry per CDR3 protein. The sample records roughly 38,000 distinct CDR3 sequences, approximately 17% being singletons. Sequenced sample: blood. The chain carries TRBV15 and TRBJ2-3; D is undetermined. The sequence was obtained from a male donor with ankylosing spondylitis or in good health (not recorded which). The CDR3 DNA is TGTGCCACCAGCAGAGAGGGCCGGGCATGGGATACGCAGTATTTT. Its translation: CATSREGRAWDTQYF.